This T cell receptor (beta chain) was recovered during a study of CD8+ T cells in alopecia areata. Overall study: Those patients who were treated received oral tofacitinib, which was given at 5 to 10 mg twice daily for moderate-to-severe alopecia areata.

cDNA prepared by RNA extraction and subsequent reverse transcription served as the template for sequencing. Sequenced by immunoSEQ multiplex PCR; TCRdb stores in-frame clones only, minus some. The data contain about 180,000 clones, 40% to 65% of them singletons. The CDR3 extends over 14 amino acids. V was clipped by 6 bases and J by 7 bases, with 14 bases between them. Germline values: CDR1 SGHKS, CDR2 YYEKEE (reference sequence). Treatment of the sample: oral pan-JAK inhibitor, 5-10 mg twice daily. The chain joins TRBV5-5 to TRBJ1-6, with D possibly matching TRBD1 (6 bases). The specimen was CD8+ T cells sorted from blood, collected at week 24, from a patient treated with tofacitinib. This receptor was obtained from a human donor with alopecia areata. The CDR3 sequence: CASNYREGNSPLHF. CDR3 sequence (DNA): TGTGCCAGCAACTACAGGGAGGGGAATTCACCCCTCCACTTT. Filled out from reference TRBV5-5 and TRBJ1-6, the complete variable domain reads DAGVTQSPTHLIKTRGQQVTLRCSPISGHKSVSWYQQVLGQGPQFIFQYYEKEERGRGNFPDRFSARQFPNYSSELNVNALLLGDSALYLCASNYREGNSPLHFGNGTRLTVT.